Listed below are T cell receptor beta chains from one sample, sequenced in a study of regulatory T cells in long-lasting Graves disease. TCRdb re-analysed the multiplex PCR reads in MiXCR, keeping a single row per CDR3 protein. The table records 400,000 or so distinct CDR3 sequences, less than 25% of them present only once. The source was peripheral blood mononuclear cells (PBMCs), collected when the disease was refractory, from a patient treated with antithyroid drugs. These receptors came from a female donor with Graves disease. CDR3s include the opening cysteine and the closing phenylalanine or tryptophan. Size is omitted from some rows. Given values are once, few, many or a class for expanded clones.

j_gene,v_gene,abundance,CDR3aa
TRBJ1-5,TRBV30,NA,CAWSVLESNQPQHF
TRBJ2-2,TRBV19,NA,CASTDVGNTGELFF
TRBJ2-7,TRBV28,NA,CASSPLDGSSYEQYF
TRBJ1-1,TRBV25-1,NA,CASSDSPLSRGADIEAFF
TRBJ2-5,TRBV7-9,NA,CASSSVQGIQETQYF
TRBJ2-3,TRBV27,NA,CASRFNTDTQYF
TRBJ1-5,TRBV11-2,many,CASSLDFRQPQHF
TRBJ2-5,TRBV11-2,many,CASSSDPQGGETQYF
TRBJ1-2,TRBV28,many,CASSSHLQFGYTF
TRBJ2-6,TRBV6-1,NA,CASSTWEQGANVLTF
TRBJ2-2,TRBV30,NA,CAWIRGDNTGELFF
TRBJ1-4,TRBV7-2,many,CASSLAIGGGEKLFF
TRBJ2-7,TRBV10-3,NA,CAISEDSYEQYF
TRBJ1-4,TRBV2,many,CASRDWDSINEKLFF
TRBJ1-1,TRBV20-1,many,CSAGQGVGDTEAFF
TRBJ2-7,TRBV6-1,few,CASFGQGGYEQYF
TRBJ1-1,TRBV27,many,CASSSNLNTEAFF
TRBJ2-5,TRBV6-1,many,CASSIGTLQETQYF
TRBJ1-5,TRBV7-2,NA,CASSPRGGVSNQPQHF
TRBJ2-4,TRBV7-2,few,CASSLGGFAKNIQYF
TRBJ1-6,TRBV15,NA,CATGWDRLNSPLHF
TRBJ1-1,TRBV29-1,few,CSVGQGAVNTEALF
TRBJ1-5,TRBV7-9,NA,CASSLATDRDQPQHF
TRBJ1-1,TRBV29-1,few,CSVAQGRTEAFF
TRBJ1-1,TRBV30,few,CAWKQDYTEAFF
TRBJ1-2,TRBV30,many,CAWSVNGGYTF
TRBJ2-7,TRBV3-1,many,CASSRGTNYEQYF
TRBJ1-5,TRBV6-1,many,CASSDEDLNQPQHF
TRBJ1-2,TRBV6-1,few,CASSTPGKGYTF
TRBJ1-5,TRBV6-1,NA,CASRRTGESNQPQHF
TRBJ2-1,TRBV11-2,few,CASSRTGLAENNEQFF
TRBJ1-5,TRBV29-1,NA,CSVIITGSNQPQHF
TRBJ1-5,TRBV6-1,few,CASRSGQGAAQHF
TRBJ1-5,TRBV7-2,many,CASSFIGGNQPQHF
TRBJ2-1,TRBV11-2,few,CASSYGVARAPNEQFF
TRBJ2-7,TRBV18,NA,CASSSSATASYEQYF
TRBJ2-2,TRBV9,NA,CASSVGQGNTGELFF
TRBJ1-2,TRBV6-1,NA,CASKKTGNYGYTF
TRBJ2-2,TRBV20-1,NA,CSASKTSGRALVGELFF
TRBJ1-1,TRBV7-2,NA,CASSLAGQGPEAFF
TRBJ1-2,TRBV6-5,NA,CASSYTPGTSYGYTF